This TCR beta chain was recovered during a study of OX40 agonist ivuxolimab in advanced cancers. The method was immunoSEQ multiplex PCR; TCRdb's version includes in-frame clones alone and lacks a portion of them. The data show around 69,000 clones, approximately 92% seen once. Germline V gives CDR1 SGDLS, CDR2 YYNGEE. This CDR3 spans 14 amino acids. The junction had 4 bases not matched to a gene; V was cut back by 5 bases and J by 3 bases. The specimen comprised CD4+ or CD8+ T cells sorted from blood, sampled in a trial of the OX40 agonist ivuxolimab. The chain is built from TRBV9 and TRBJ2-2, with 7 positions matching TRBD2. The clonotype comes from an adult with an advanced solid tumor such as melanoma, head and neck, liver or kidney cancer. The CDR3 protein is CASREGRDTGELFF. For the CDR3, the DNA is TGTGCCAGCAGGGAGGGGAGGGACACCGGGGAGCTGTTTTTT.